The 23 T cell receptor beta chains given below trace back to one sample, sequenced in a study of CD8+CD57+ T cells in acquired aplastic anemia. TCR beta VDJ and CDR3 were profiled, and genomic DNA was the template. Each CDR3 protein gets one entry after TCRdb re-called the reads with MiXCR. The table records roughly 50,000 distinct CDR3 sequences, about 78% of them present only once. Sequenced input: sorted CD4+, CD8+, or CD8+CD57+ T cells (not recorded which) from PBMCs. These receptors originate from a human donor in good health, serving as a control.

The rearrangement joins TRBV11-2 to TRBJ2-4; D might be TRBD2 (5 bases). Germline loops: CDR1 SGHAT, CDR2 FQNNGV. The CDR3 spans 15 residues. V was clipped by 8 bases and J by 1 base, with 15 bases between them. CDR3 region: CASCLEGWAKNIQYF. The CDR3 DNA follows: TGTGCCAGCTGCCTTGAGGGCTGGGCCAAAAACATTCAGTACTTC.

The V gene is TRBV15, the J gene TRBJ1-2; D gene uncertain. V gave up 4 bases and J gave up 4 bases, with 10 bases separating them. CDR1 and CDR2 from the germline V gene are LNHNV and YYDKDF (reference sequence). CDR3 length: 13 residues. CDR3 protein: CATSIIRSYGYTF. In DNA form, the CDR3 reads TGTGCCACCAGCATTATTAGGAGCTATGGCTACACCTTC.

The J gene is TRBJ2-7, the V gene TRBV4-2, with D possibly matching TRBD2 (6 bases). This CDR3 spans 16 amino acids. The germline V gene has CDR1 LGHNA and CDR2 YNFKEQ. With 3 bases removed from V and 0 bases from J, the gap between germline ends came to 15 bases. CDR3 DNA: TGTGCCAGCAGCCAGGGGGGACTTTCGAGCTCCTACGAGCAGTACTTC. Translating it yields CASSQGGLSSSYEQYF.

The rearrangement links TRBV20-1 to TRBJ2-7, with D possibly TRBD2 on 5 matching bases. Trimming left V 8 bases short and J 0 bases short, with 8 bases between. Germline CDR1 reads DFQATT; CDR2 reads SNEGSKA (reference sequence). CDR3 size: 11 residues. For the CDR3, the DNA is TGCAGTTTTCGGGGCTCCTACGAGCAGTACTTC. Translated: CSFRGSYEQYF.

This chain uses TRBV19 with TRBJ2-3; maybe TRBD2 (6 bases). Per germline, CDR1 LNHDA and CDR2 SQIVND (reference sequence). Trimming pared 9 bases from V and 4 bases from J, leaving 14 bases between. The CDR3 is 13 residues long. CDR3 amino acids: CASGYGGADTQYF. The CDR3 DNA follows: TGTGCCAGCGGTTACGGAGGGGCAGATACGCAGTATTTT.

This clonotype came up a few times. The genes are TRBV29-1 and TRBJ2-1; perhaps TRBD1 as D (5 bases). CDR1 and CDR2 from the germline V gene are SQVTM and ANQGSEA. The V end lost 8 bases, the J end lost 8 bases, and 19 bases lay between the germline ends. This CDR3 region has 13 residues. The CDR3 loop reads CSRTHGQGHEQFF. CDR3 DNA sequence: TGCAGCCGGACACATGGGCAAGGGCATGAGCAGTTCTTC.

This sequence joins TRBV24-1 and TRBJ2-5, with D possibly TRBD2 on 7 matching bases. The CDR3 loop spans 14 amino acids. The ends were cut back, 9 bases at V and 6 bases at J, with 19 bases in the middle. Germline loops: CDR1 KGHDR, CDR2 SFDVKD. The chain's CDR3 is CATADGGGRKTQYF. The CDR3 DNA follows: TGTGCCACCGCTGATGGGGGGGGCAGAAAGACCCAGTACTTC.

In its sample, this clonotype was seen once. The chain has TRBV7-9 and TRBJ2-5; 11 bases are shared with TRBD2. Judging by the DNA end, TRBJ2-7 fits better; the J call may be wrong. There are 16 residues in the CDR3. Per germline, CDR1 SEHNR and CDR2 FQNEAQ (reference sequence). The CDR3 here is CASSRPVAGGLYEQYF. The CDR3 nucleotides read TGTGCCAGCAGCCGACCTGTAGCGGGAGGGTTGTACGAGCAGTACTTC.

This clonotype was picked up one time. This chain joins TRBV20-1 and TRBJ2-7, with 7 bases aligning to TRBD2. This CDR3 is 14 amino acids long. V dropped 3 bases and J dropped 0; count of bases not matched to a gene: 5. Looked up from germline, CDR1 is DFQATT and CDR2 is SNEGSKA (reference sequence). The CDR3 DNA follows: TGCAGTGCTAGGTGGCGGGAGAGCTCCTACGAGCAGTACTTC. Amino acids: CSARWRESSYEQYF.

This clonotype occurred many times. One base away lies a much larger clone, so this may be a sequencing read error. The chain is built from TRBV5-6 and TRBJ2-7; no clear D gene. The CDR3 consists of 11 residues. Germline CDR1 reads SGHDT; CDR2 reads YYEEEE. CDR3 sequence: CAGSDLGEQYF. The CDR3 nucleotides read TGTGCCGGCAGCGATCTGGGCGAGCAGTACTTC.

This clonotype was seen ten or more times. A much larger clone sits a single nucleotide away, making a read error possible. The conserved final phenylalanine or tryptophan is absent from the CDR3, which likely points to a read error. The V call is TRBV20-1, the J call TRBJ1-2; 7 bases match TRBD1. V lost 4 bases and J lost 2; bases outside the gene matches: 10. Looked up from germline, CDR1 is DFQATT and CDR2 is SNEGSKA (reference sequence). The CDR3 contains 15 residues. The CDR3 loop reads CSATPVPGGNYGYTL. The CDR3 coding sequence is TGCAGTGCTACCCCAGTACCAGGGGGGAACTATGGCTACACCCTC.

The rearrangement uses TRBV20-1 and TRBJ1-5; D is ambiguous. V was pared by 0 bases and J by 0 bases, with 12 bases between. CDR1 DFQATT and CDR2 SNEGSKA come from the germline V gene (reference sequence). The CDR3 has 16 amino acids. CDR3 region: CSARDLRASSNQPQHF. The DNA for the CDR3 is TGCAGTGCTAGAGATCTCCGAGCAAGTAGCAATCAGCCCCAGCATTTT.

In nucleotides, the CDR3 is TGTGCCAGCAGTGCCGTGGACAGGGGACCGAACACTGAAGCTTTCTTT. Protein product: CASSAVDRGPNTEAFF. J is TRBJ1-1 and V is TRBV25-1, with 9 positions matching TRBD1. This CDR3 spans 16 amino acids. The junction had 7 bases not matched to a gene; V was cut back by 4 bases and J by 1 base. Per germline, CDR1 MGHDK and CDR2 SYGVNS.

The V gene is TRBV25-1, the J gene TRBJ2-7; 10 nucleotides match TRBD2. This CDR3 is 15 amino acids long. J was trimmed by 0 bases and V by 6 bases; bases with no gene match: 5. CDR1 is MGHDK and CDR2 is SYGVNS in the germline V gene. CDR3 amino acids: CASSLLAGVSYEQYF. Here the CDR3 DNA reads TGTGCCAGCAGCCTTCTAGCGGGAGTCTCCTACGAGCAGTACTTC.

This clonotype is categorized as medium-sized. This chain connects TRBV2 to TRBJ2-7; either TRBD1 or TRBD2 may supply D (6 bases each). The CDR3 consists of 15 residues. V lost 4 bases to trimming and J lost 1 base, with 14 bases between them. Germline CDR1 reads SNHLY; CDR2 reads FYNNEI. CDR3 residues: CASSGWGDKSYEQYF. The CDR3 DNA reads as TGTGCCAGCAGTGGGTGGGGGGACAAATCCTACGAGCAGTACTTC.

This clonotype was detected many times. The chain links TRBV30 to TRBJ2-7; tentatively, D is TRBD1 or TRBD2 (5 bases each). The CDR3 is 13 amino acids. CDR1 and CDR2 (germline): GTSNPN, SVGIG (reference sequence). V lost 0 bases, J lost 6 bases, and 12 bases lay in between. In nucleotides, the CDR3 is TGTGCCTGGAGTGTAATGGGGGTCTCCGAGCAGTACTTC. It translates to CAWSVMGVSEQYF. The complete variable domain, with remaining parts taken from reference TRBV30 and TRBJ2-7, reads SQTIHQWPATLVQPVGSPLSLECTVEGTSNPNLYWYRQAAGRGLQLLFYSVGIGQISSEVPQNLSASRPQDRQFILSSKKLLLSDSGFYLCAWSVMGVSEQYFGPGTRLTVT.

This clonotype qualifies as medium-sized. V usage is TRBV19 and J usage is TRBJ2-1, with 11 positions matching TRBD2. V lost 7 bases, J lost 4 bases, and 6 bases stayed unmatched. From germline, CDR1 is LNHDA and CDR2 SQIVND (reference sequence). The CDR3 totals 15 residues. Here the CDR3 DNA reads TGTGCCAGTAATATTGGGACTAGCGGATACAATGAGCAGTTCTTC. Protein: CASNIGTSGYNEQFF.

J is TRBJ2-5 and V is TRBV15; 10 nucleotides agree with TRBD2. CDR3 length: 15 residues. Germline V gene data show CDR1 as LNHNV and CDR2 as YYDKDF (reference sequence). V was pared by 3 bases and J by 5 bases, with 6 bases of the junction left unmatched. The CDR3 region is CATSRPGLANETQYF. CDR3 nucleotide sequence: TGTGCCACCAGCAGGCCGGGACTAGCGAACGAGACCCAGTACTTC.

The CDR3 protein is CASSESGTASNYGYTF. The CDR3 DNA is TGTGCCAGCAGTGAATCCGGGACAGCCTCTAACTATGGCTACACCTTC. The chain is built from TRBV25-1 and TRBJ1-2; 7 bases are a match to TRBD1. This CDR3 contains 16 residues. CDR1 and CDR2 (germline): MGHDK, SYGVNS. J was trimmed by 0 bases and V by 1 base; bases with no gene match: 5.

This clonotype has a single count. This chain connects TRBV10-3 to TRBJ1-1; TRBD1 matches 7 bases. The CDR3 sequence is 16 residues long. Losses at the gene ends were 6 bases for V and 1 base for J; bases not matched to a gene: 11. Germline V lookup: CDR1 ENHRY, CDR2 SYGVKD. The DNA of the CDR3 is TGTGCCATCAGGGATAGACAGGGCGTGGGGAACACTGAAGCTTTCTTT. It yields the protein CAIRDRQGVGNTEAFF.

This clonotype turned up a few times. The chain recombines TRBV7-9 with TRBJ2-7; 8 bases fit TRBD2. V shed 5 bases and J 3 bases; nucleotides not matched to a gene: 9. From germline, CDR1 is SEHNR and CDR2 FQNEAQ (reference sequence). The CDR3 consists of 15 residues. The CDR3 reads CASSPPGGEGYEQYF. The CDR3 DNA sequence: TGTGCCAGCAGCCCACCGGGGGGGGAGGGCTACGAGCAGTACTTC.

CDR3 in DNA: TGCGCCAGCAGGGAGCTTGGATCCAGCACAGATACGCAGTATTTT. This sequence encodes CASRELGSSTDTQYF. The chain joins TRBV5-1 to TRBJ2-3; D is ambiguous. The CDR3 loop spans 15 amino acids. Germline loops: CDR1 SGHRS, CDR2 YFSETQ. V lost 5 bases to trimming and J lost 0 bases, with 13 bases between them.

The chain couples TRBV24-1 to TRBJ1-5; D might be TRBD1 (5 bases). The CDR3 sequence is 17 residues long. The germline V and J ends were trimmed by 4 bases and 4 bases, with 19 bases remaining between them. In germline, CDR1 is KGHDR, CDR2 SFDVKD. The CDR3 spells CATSEVDQGRANQPQHF. The CDR3 DNA follows: TGTGCCACCAGTGAGGTCGACCAGGGTAGGGCGAATCAGCCCCAGCATTTT.